This TCR beta chain was identified during a study of blood T cell repertoires in COVID-19. Study overall: Italy, Spain and the United States were the sources of the convalescent and acute COVID-19 samples. Nucleic acid was either cDNA or gDNA, and it came from T cells, B-cell-depleted T cells, or PBMCs.

This table comes from immunoSEQ multiplex PCR, and its TCRdb copy is limited to in-frame clones, with some not included. The data hold over 130,000 clones, with about four fifths observed a single time. This clone turned up a few times. Germline assignment: CDR1 MNHNY and CDR2 SVGAGI (reference sequence). The V end lost 5 bases, the J end lost 8 bases, and 12 bases lay between the germline ends. The CDR3 runs 13 residues. The TCR sequence derives from a woman aged 60-70 years with acute or convalescent COVID-19. V gene TRBV6-6 combines with J gene TRBJ1-4; D is unclear. Sequencing was done on a sample of peripheral blood. CDR3 amino acids: CASSRRVGEKLFF. The DNA of the CDR3 is TGTGCCAGCAGTCGGAGGGTAGGGGAAAAACTGTTTTTT.